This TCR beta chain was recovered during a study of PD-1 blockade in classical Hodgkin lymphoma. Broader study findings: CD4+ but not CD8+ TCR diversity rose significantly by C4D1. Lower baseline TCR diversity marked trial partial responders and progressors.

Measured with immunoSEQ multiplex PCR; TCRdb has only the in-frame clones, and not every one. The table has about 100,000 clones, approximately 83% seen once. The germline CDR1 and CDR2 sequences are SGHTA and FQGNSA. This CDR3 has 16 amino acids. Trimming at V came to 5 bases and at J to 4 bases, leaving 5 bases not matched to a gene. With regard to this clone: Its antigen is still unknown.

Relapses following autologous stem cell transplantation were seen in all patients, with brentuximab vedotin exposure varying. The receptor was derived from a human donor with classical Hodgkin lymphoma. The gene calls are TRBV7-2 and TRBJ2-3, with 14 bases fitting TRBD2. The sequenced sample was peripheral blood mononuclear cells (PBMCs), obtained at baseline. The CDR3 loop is CASSNRLAGGADTQYF. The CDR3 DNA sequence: TGTGCCAGCAGCAACCGACTAGCGGGAGGGGCAGATACGCAGTATTTT.